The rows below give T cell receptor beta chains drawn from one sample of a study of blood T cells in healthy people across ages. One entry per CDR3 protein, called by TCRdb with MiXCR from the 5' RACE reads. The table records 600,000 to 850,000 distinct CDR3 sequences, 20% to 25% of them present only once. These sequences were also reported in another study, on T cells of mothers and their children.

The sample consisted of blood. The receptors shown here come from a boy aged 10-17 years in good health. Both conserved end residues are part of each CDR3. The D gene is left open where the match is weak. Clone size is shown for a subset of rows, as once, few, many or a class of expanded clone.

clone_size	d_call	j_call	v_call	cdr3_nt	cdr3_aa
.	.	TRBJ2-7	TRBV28	TGTGCCAGCAGTTTTCTGGGGCTCCCCTACGAGCAGTACTTC	CASSFLGLPYEQYF
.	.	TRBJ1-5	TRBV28	TGTGCCAGCATGTGGGGCAGGTTGGAGCAGCCCCAGCATTTT	CASMWGRLEQPQHF
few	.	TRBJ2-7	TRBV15	TGTGCCACCAGCAGAGACGACGAGGGTATCCACTACGAGCAGTACTTC	CATSRDDEGIHYEQYF
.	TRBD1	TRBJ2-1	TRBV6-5	TGTGCCAGCAGTTACTCAGGGGGCATTAACAATGAGCAGTTCTTC	CASSYSGGINNEQFF
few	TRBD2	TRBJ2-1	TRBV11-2	TGTGCCAGCAGCTTGTGGACTAGCGGGGGCTTGTACAATGAGCAGTTCTTC	CASSLWTSGGLYNEQFF
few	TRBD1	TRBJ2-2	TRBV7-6	TGTGCCAGCAGCCACGGACAGGGGAACACCGGGGAGCTGTTTTTT	CASSHGQGNTGELFF
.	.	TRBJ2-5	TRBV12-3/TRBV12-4	TGTGCCAGCAGTTTAACAGGGTTCCCAGAGACCCAGTACTTC	CASSLTGFPETQYF
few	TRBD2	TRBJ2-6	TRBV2	TGTGCCAGCAGTACTCCGGGAGGACTCTCTGGGGCCAACGTCCTGACTTTC	CASSTPGGLSGANVLTF
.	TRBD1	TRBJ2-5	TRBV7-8	TGTGCCAGCAGCTCCACGCCGGGACAGAGGGTCGAGACCCAGTACTTC	CASSSTPGQRVETQYF
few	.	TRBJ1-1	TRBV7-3	TGTGCCAGCAGCTTAGACGGGATAACGGCTTTCTTT	CASSLDGITAFF
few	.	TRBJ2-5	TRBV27	TGTGCCAGCAGCCCTGATGTGGGGCTCCAAGAGACCCAGTACTTC	CASSPDVGLQETQYF
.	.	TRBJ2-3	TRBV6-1	TGTGCCAGCAGTGACTGGTTCGGGCTAGCTGTAGATACGCAGTATTTT	CASSDWFGLAVDTQYF